Below, 26 T cell receptor beta chains from the same sample are listed, as sequenced in a study of control samples from healthy donors and cancer patients. This table comes from immunoSEQ multiplex PCR, and its TCRdb copy is limited to in-frame clones, with some not included. The table lists approximately 15,000 clones, about 90% of them singletons. Input material: PBMCs. The source is a woman in her seventies with colorectal cancer.

The chain links TRBV4-2 to TRBJ1-2; the match to TRBD1 covers 9 bases. CDR1 and CDR2 (germline): LGHNA, YNFKEQ. The junction had 14 bases not matched to a gene; V was cut back by 7 bases and J by 8 bases. This CDR3 is 15 amino acids long. DNA of the CDR3: TGTGCCAGCACCCGGGACAGGGCTTCTTTGGAGGGCTACACCTTC. Protein sequence: CASTRDRASLEGYTF.

The CDR3 loop is CASSGQGGNTIYF. Here the CDR3 DNA reads TGTGCCAGCAGCGGACAGGGTGGAAACACCATATATTTT. This chain joins TRBV9 and TRBJ1-3; 7 bases line up with TRBD1. This CDR3 has 13 amino acids. Germline V lookup: CDR1 SGDLS, CDR2 YYNGEE. The V segment lost 3 bases and the J segment 3 bases; nucleotides outside the gene matches: 0. Variable domain in full (rest from reference TRBV9 and TRBJ1-3): DSGVTQTPKHLITATGQRVTLRCSPRSGDLSVYWYQQSLDQGLQFLIQYYNGEERAKGNILERFSAQQFPDLHSELNLSSLELGDSALYFCASSGQGGNTIYFGEGSWLTVV.

This chain connects TRBV2 to TRBJ1-3; 7 bases map to TRBD1. Germline CDR1 and CDR2: SNHLY and FYNNEI. The CDR3 consists of 15 residues. J lost 0 bases, V lost 8 bases, and 7 bases had no gene match. The CDR3 region is CASQEGAISGNTIYF. The CDR3 DNA reads TGTGCCAGCCAGGAGGGGGCAATCTCTGGAAACACCATATATTTT.

The chain links TRBV6-6 to TRBJ1-4; unclear D gene. Germline CDR1 MNHNY, CDR2 SVGAGI (reference sequence). V lost 2 bases and J 5 bases, leaving 12 bases between the germline ends. CDR3 size: 15 residues. The CDR3 bases are TGTGCCAGCAGTTACGGAGTACTTCCCAATGAAAAACTGTTTTTT. This sequence encodes CASSYGVLPNEKLFF.

The chain has TRBV9 and TRBJ2-3, with a weak D call TRBD2 (6 bases). This CDR3 is 14 amino acids long. V gave up 4 bases and J gave up 1 base, with 10 bases separating them. CDR1 is SGDLS, CDR2 YYNGEE, per germline. The CDR3 DNA reads TGTGCCAGCAGCCCCGCGGGACGCACAGATACGCAGTATTTT. As protein: CASSPAGRTDTQYF.

The gene calls are TRBV4-3 and TRBJ2-1, with unresolved D. The V end was cut by 1 base, the J end by 9 bases, with 7 bases between. Germline V lookup: CDR1 LGHNA, CDR2 YSLEER. CDR3 length: 12 amino acids. CDR3: CASSQGGFEQFF. The DNA of the CDR3 is TGCGCCAGCAGCCAAGGGGGATTTGAGCAGTTCTTC.

The chain has TRBV2 and TRBJ1-5; 7 bases line up with TRBD1. The CDR3 runs 14 residues. Trimming took 5 bases from V and 3 from J; bases not matched to a gene: 4. Germline loops: CDR1 SNHLY, CDR2 FYNNEI. The CDR3 protein is CASSSDRNNQPQHF. In DNA, the CDR3 is TGTGCCAGCAGTTCGGACAGGAACAATCAGCCCCAGCATTTT.

The chain employs TRBV5-6 and TRBJ2-7, with D possibly matching TRBD2 (6 bases). CDR3 length: 13 residues. V was pared by 1 base and J by 4 bases, with 9 bases between. The germline CDR1 and CDR2 sequences are SGHDT and YYEEEE. The CDR3 loop reads CASSLSGPYEQYF. The CDR3 bases are TGTGCCAGCAGCTTGAGCGGGCCTTACGAGCAGTACTTC.

The CDR3, as DNA: TGTGCCAGCAGCTTGGTGGGGACTAGCGGGAGCTCCTACAATGAGCAGTTCTTC. This sequence encodes CASSLVGTSGSSYNEQFF. The chain has TRBV5-5 and TRBJ2-1; TRBD2 agrees at 14 bases. The CDR3 has 18 residues. Germline lookup yields CDR1 SGHKS and CDR2 YYEKEE (reference sequence). The trim removed 0 bases at V and 0 bases at J, leaving 2 bases unmatched. The complete variable domain, with remaining parts taken from reference TRBV5-5 and TRBJ2-1, reads DAGVTQSPTHLIKTRGQQVTLRCSPISGHKSVSWYQQVLGQGPQFIFQYYEKEERGRGNFPDRFSARQFPNYSSELNVNALLLGDSALYLCASSLVGTSGSSYNEQFFGPGTRLTVL.

The chain combines TRBV7-2 with TRBJ1-1, with 8 bases identical to TRBD1. The CDR3 is 14 residues long. Germline V gene data show CDR1 as SGHTA and CDR2 as FQGNSA. V was pared by 1 base and J by 7 bases, with 5 bases of the junction left unmatched. The CDR3 region is CASSLVQGGSEAFF. The CDR3, as DNA: TGTGCCAGCAGCTTAGTACAGGGGGGTAGTGAAGCTTTCTTT.

This chain joins TRBV5-1 and TRBJ1-6; D is perhaps TRBD1 (6 bases). CDR1 and CDR2 from the germline V gene are SGHRS and YFSETQ. The CDR3 has 16 residues. V was pared by 2 bases and J by 7 bases, with 16 bases between. CDR3: CASSLAQGGRNSPLHF. CDR3 nucleotide sequence: TGCGCCAGCAGCTTAGCCCAAGGGGGGAGGAATTCACCCCTCCACTTT.

V and J are TRBV5-1 and TRBJ2-2, with 9 bases fitting TRBD1. V gave up 4 bases and J gave up 7 bases; unmatched junction bases: 5. The CDR3 runs to 14 residues. CDR1 SGHRS and CDR2 YFSETQ come from the germline V gene. The CDR3 DNA reads as TGCGCCAGCAGCGCCGGGACAGGGAGCGGGGAGCTGTTTTTT. It translates to CASSAGTGSGELFF.

This clone is medium-sized in the sample. The CDR3 nucleotides are TGTGCCAGCAGTAACAGGGAGTCCACTGAAGCTTTCTTT. Its protein is CASSNRESTEAFF. V and J are TRBV6-5 and TRBJ1-1; perhaps TRBD1 as D (6 bases). The CDR3 has 13 residues. V was trimmed by 5 bases and J by 4 bases, leaving 11 bases between them. Germline loops: CDR1 MNHEY, CDR2 SVGAGI.

The chain employs TRBV5-8 and TRBJ1-1; 8 nucleotides agree with TRBD1. The CDR3 has 16 amino acids. The germline V gene has CDR1 SGHTS and CDR2 YDEGEE. The V gene end was trimmed by 5 bases and the J gene end by 1 base; junction bases not matched to a gene: 10. The CDR3 is CASSWGPGGQNTEAFF. The CDR3 DNA reads TGTGCCAGCAGTTGGGGGCCAGGGGGCCAGAACACTGAAGCTTTCTTT.

This clone is large within its sample. The gene calls are TRBV27 and TRBJ1-6, with D perhaps matching TRBD1 (5 bases). Germline V gene sequence: CDR1 MNHEY, CDR2 SMNVEV (reference sequence). V lost 2 bases and J lost 6, with 17 bases in between. The CDR3 has 17 residues. The CDR3 nucleotides are TGTGCCAGCAGTTTAACCCTCCTAAGGGGCGGTAATTCACCCCTCCACTTT. It encodes CASSLTLLRGGNSPLHF.

The V gene is TRBV9, the J gene TRBJ2-3, with D unclear. Trimming shortened V by 0 bases and J by 0 bases, and 5 bases separated the two germline ends. Per the germline V gene, CDR1 is SGDLS and CDR2 is YYNGEE. The CDR3 length is 14 residues. This CDR3 is CASSVASSTDTQYF. The CDR3 DNA reads as TGTGCCAGCAGCGTAGCTTCTAGCACAGATACGCAGTATTTT. Combining the CDR3 with reference TRBV9 and TRBJ2-3 gives the whole variable domain DSGVTQTPKHLITATGQRVTLRCSPRSGDLSVYWYQQSLDQGLQFLIQYYNGEERAKGNILERFSAQQFPDLHSELNLSSLELGDSALYFCASSVASSTDTQYFGPGTRLTVL.

The CDR3 DNA is TGTGCCAGTAGTATAGCCCTGGGGCGGGAGACCCAGTACTTC. Its translation: CASSIALGRETQYF. This chain connects TRBV19 to TRBJ2-5, with a tentative D call TRBD1 (5 bases). CDR1 is LNHDA, CDR2 SQIVND, per germline (reference sequence). The V end lost 1 base, the J end lost 5 bases, and 11 bases lay between the germline ends. The CDR3 is 14 amino acids.

This clone was found a few times. The rearrangement joins TRBV5-6 to TRBJ2-7; D not certain. The germline V gene has CDR1 SGHDT and CDR2 YYEEEE. Trimming took 5 bases from V and 3 from J, leaving 18 bases between them. This CDR3 is built from 15 residues. The CDR3 protein is CASRNGPASHYEQYF. Written as DNA, the CDR3 is TGTGCCAGCAGAAACGGCCCTGCTTCGCACTACGAGCAGTACTTC.

This clone was seen a few times. In DNA, the CDR3 is TGTGCCAGCAGCGTATACGGGACTGTAAACAATGAGCAGTTCTTC. It yields the protein CASSVYGTVNNEQFF. The chain uses TRBV9 and TRBJ2-1; the D gene is possibly TRBD2 (6 bases). The V end lost 1 base, the J end lost 5 bases, and 13 bases lay between the germline ends. CDR3 length: 15 amino acids. Germline CDR1 and CDR2: SGDLS and YYNGEE. Full variable domain (missing parts from reference TRBV9 and TRBJ2-1): DSGVTQTPKHLITATGQRVTLRCSPRSGDLSVYWYQQSLDQGLQFLIQYYNGEERAKGNILERFSAQQFPDLHSELNLSSLELGDSALYFCASSVYGTVNNEQFFGPGTRLTVL.

V usage is TRBV7-9 and J usage is TRBJ2-3, with 10 bases fitting TRBD2. The CDR3 contains 19 residues. After removal of 2 bases from V and 4 bases from J, the junction contained 15 bases not matched to a gene. The germline V gene has CDR1 SEHNR and CDR2 FQNEAQ (reference sequence). This chain's CDR3 is CASSLYMASGRGWADTQYF. In DNA, the CDR3 is TGTGCCAGCAGCTTATACATGGCTAGCGGGAGAGGTTGGGCAGATACGCAGTATTTT.

The rearrangement links TRBV5-1 to TRBJ1-1; D not certain. Germline-derived CDR1 and CDR2 are SGHRS and YFSETQ. The CDR3 runs to 14 residues. V lost 0 bases and J lost 5, with 11 bases in between. The DNA for the CDR3 is TGCGCCAGCAGCTTGGAATATGGTCAAACTGAAGCTTTCTTT. It translates to CASSLEYGQTEAFF.

The chain recombines TRBV9 with TRBJ2-1; D may be TRBD1 or TRBD2 (6 bases each). CDR1 and CDR2 (germline): SGDLS, YYNGEE. V shed 0 bases and J shed 9 bases, with 19 bases lying between them. The CDR3 has 16 residues. The CDR3 sequence: CASSVGAQRGATEQFF. The DNA for the CDR3 is TGTGCCAGCAGCGTAGGGGCGCAAAGGGGGGCAACTGAGCAGTTCTTC.

This clone turned up a few times. This sequence joins TRBV5-6 and TRBJ1-2, with D perhaps TRBD1 (5 bases). V was cut by 1 base and J by 2 bases, with 9 bases left in between. The CDR3 contains 14 residues. Germline lookup yields CDR1 SGHDT and CDR2 YYEEEE. The CDR3 DNA sequence: TGTGCCAGCAGCTTGCAGGGTATGAACTATGGCTACACCTTC. Protein product: CASSLQGMNYGYTF.

V gene TRBV6-2 or TRBV6-3 combines with J gene TRBJ2-1; 7 bases match TRBD2. With V trimmed by 2 bases and J by 0 bases, 4 bases remained unmatched. Germline CDR1 is MNHEY and CDR2 is SVGEGT. This CDR3 is built from 16 residues. CDR3 region: CASSYLLASSYNEQFF. The CDR3 DNA follows: TGTGCCAGCAGTTACCTACTAGCGTCCTCCTACAATGAGCAGTTCTTC.

This rearrangement joins TRBV5-1 to TRBJ2-3; the match to TRBD2 covers 8 bases. The V segment lost 4 bases and the J segment 5 bases; nucleotides outside the gene matches: 9. The CDR3 sequence is 15 residues long. Germline CDR1 SGHRS, CDR2 YFSETQ. The CDR3 loop is CASSLDGGAEDTQYF. The CDR3 DNA sequence: TGCGCCAGCAGCCTGGACGGGGGGGCCGAAGATACGCAGTATTTT.

This clone was seen only a few times. The chain recombines TRBV4-1 with TRBJ2-7, with TRBD1 identical over 9 bases. Germline V gene lookup returns CDR1 MGHRA and CDR2 YSYEKL. CDR3 length equals 18 residues. V lost 1 base and J lost 2; bases outside the gene matches: 12. CDR3 nucleotides: TGCGCCAGCAGCCAAGTGGGAACCGGGACAGGGCACACCTACGAGCAGTACTTC. Protein sequence: CASSQVGTGTGHTYEQYF.